The text below deals with one T cell receptor beta chain. A much larger clone differs by one base, so this may be a read error. MiXCR, applied by TCRdb to the 5' RACE reads, yields one record per CDR3 protein. The data show about 61,000 distinct CDR3 sequences, roughly 30% seen once. CDR1 SGDLS and CDR2 YYNGEE come from the germline V gene. The trim removed 2 bases at V and 2 bases at J, leaving 3 bases unmatched. The CDR3 is 16 amino acids. The chain recombines TRBV9 with TRBJ2-2; TRBD1 matches at 10 bases. This clonotype originated in a female donor with breast cancer. Sample: tumor-infiltrating naive CD4+ T cells sorted from the breast tumor. Subset: naive CD4+ T cells, CD4+CD45RA+CD25-. As DNA, the CDR3 is TGTGCCAGCAGCGTGACAGGGGGCGTCAACACCGGGGAGCTGTTTTTT. Translating it yields CASSVTGGVNTGELFF.